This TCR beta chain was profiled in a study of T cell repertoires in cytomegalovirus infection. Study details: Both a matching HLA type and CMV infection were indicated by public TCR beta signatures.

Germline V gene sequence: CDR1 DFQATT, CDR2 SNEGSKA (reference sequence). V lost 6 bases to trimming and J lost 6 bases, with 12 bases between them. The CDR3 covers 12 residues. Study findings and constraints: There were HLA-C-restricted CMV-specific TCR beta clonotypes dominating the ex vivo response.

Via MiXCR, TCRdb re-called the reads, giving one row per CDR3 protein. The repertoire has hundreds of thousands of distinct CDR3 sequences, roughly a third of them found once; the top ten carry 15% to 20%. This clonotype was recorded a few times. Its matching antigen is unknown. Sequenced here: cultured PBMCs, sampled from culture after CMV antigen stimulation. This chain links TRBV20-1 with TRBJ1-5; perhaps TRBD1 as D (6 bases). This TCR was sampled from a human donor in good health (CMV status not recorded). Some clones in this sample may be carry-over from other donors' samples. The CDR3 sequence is CSAVTGSQPQHF. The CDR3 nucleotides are TGCAGTGCGGTCACAGGGTCTCAGCCCCAGCATTTT.